This T cell receptor (beta chain) was profiled in a study of beta chain features in type 1 diabetes (dated by TCRdb to the late 2010s). Broadly, across the study: Patients and healthy donors did not differ in mean age, gender distribution, total cell number or subset yield. A total of about 100 million sorted cells were examined across all samples, and RNA yield correlated strongly with the number of cells per subset. The study compared TCRB repertoires of sorted circulating CD4+ T cell subsets between recently diagnosed type 1 diabetes patients and matched healthy donors. Regulatory and stem cell-like memory subsets were isolated from only 8 patients and roughly 8 healthy donors, whereas naive and central memory subsets came from all 30 or so donors. The study at large found these results: Only small numbers of individuals were included in the HLA sub-analyses, which left unresolved whether HLA type had any influence on TCRB rearrangement. Naive, central memory and regulatory TCRB repertoires appeared to be more alike among patients than among healthy donors. A moderate but significant shortening of TCRB CDR3 length was observed in type 1 diabetes patients in all four CD4+ subsets. Shorter templates might be favored by PCR, yet because patient and control samples were amplified and corrected together, any such skew would affect both groups equally. Because cDNA rather than genomic DNA was sequenced, highly expressing activated cells could have been over-represented, although no difference in activation and CD3 levels was found between groups. At VDJ recombination sites, type 1 diabetes patients had fewer insertions and more deleted nucleotides, which implies abnormalities in thymic rearrangement.

The High Capacity cDNA Reverse Transcription Kit was used to reverse transcribe all of the isolated RNA, meaning that expressed TCRB transcripts were what got sequenced. Deep immunoSEQ sequencing was applied to naive, central memory and regulatory T cell samples, giving an average of around 3.4 million total reads per sample. After sorted cells were lysed in RLT buffer, RNA was extracted with DNase-treated RNeasy Micro or Mini kits, with the choice depending on cell number. Each cell subset was processed separately to prevent cross-contamination, with patient and healthy donor samples processed together. Using the immunoSEQ multiplex PCR, TCRB sequences were amplified from cDNA into 87-bp fragments spanning the CDR3 region. Amplicons were sequenced on the Illumina HiSeq platform. Per the original workflow: PCR bias was corrected computationally using synthetic template baselines, and reads within Hamming distance 2 were collapsed, with unmergeable singletons discarded. Reads were aligned against IMGT so that V, D and J genes, CDR3 length and insertions or deletions at six rearrangement sites could be assigned. Within each subset, clonotype counts were normalized to sorted cell number, and only after that were true diversity and Gini coefficients computed with the tcR R package. The overlap coefficient, calculated on TCRB nucleotide sequences, was used to measure repertoire sharing. As a proxy for the pre-selection repertoire, out-of-frame TCRB sequences from naive cells were analyzed. Drawn from immuneACCESS, this table holds only the in-frame rearrangements with V and J called that TCRdb kept. Clones are partly lost; checked studies trace under half to an unresolved V gene and leave the rest unexplained. The DNA was the basis for D and trimming; V, J and clone size are from that table. This sample holds under 250,000 clones; 14% were observed only once. The ten largest clonotypes hold approximately 0.018% of the sample.

This clone was seen more than once but under ten times. Its antigen is currently not known. No quality values exist for individual bases; no much larger clone is one base distant. CDR1 and CDR2 (ENHRY, SYGVKD) derive from the germline V gene. CDR3 length: 16 amino acids, cysteine to phenylalanine. Just CDR3 DNA is preserved here, 48 bases in frame from base 1. Germline trimming: 1 base from V, 3 bases from J; junction bases outside gene matches: 6. Each donor gave one peripheral blood draw, approximately 110 mL on average, collected into heparinised tubes. A BD FACSAria II was used to sort naive, central memory, regulatory and stem cell-like memory CD4+ T cells with a panel that included CD45RO, CCR7, CD25, CD127, CD95 and CD27. Purity was above 95% for every sorted population. Right away, PBMCs were isolated by Lymphoprep density gradient centrifugation and were stained directly, with no culture step. So that batch effects would be minimized, each experiment stained and sorted samples in pairs, pairing one healthy donor with one patient.

The V and J genes are TRBV10-3 and TRBJ2-1; TRBD2 fits 7 bases in the junction. Material: naive CD4+ T cells from blood. The cell subset or site label corresponds to: true naive CD4+ T cells. This TCR came from a man under 40 with type 1 diabetes. The nucleotide sequence reads TGTGCCATCAGTGAGTTGAGCCTAGCGGACTACAATGAGCAGTTCTTC. Its protein is CAISELSLADYNEQFF.